Listed below are T cell receptor beta chains from one sample, sequenced in a study of T cell responses to AZD1222 COVID-19 vaccine. TCRdb's table, derived via immunoSEQ multiplex PCR, lists solely in-frame clones and lacks some. The sample lists roughly 140,000 clones, about nine tenths occurring once. The sequencing here drew on peripheral blood, taken 28 days after the second AZD1222 dose. The receptors were sampled from an adult who received the AZD1222 COVID-19 vaccine. The CDR3 runs from the conserved cysteine through the conserved F or W. Fields, in order: clone size, D gene, V gene, J gene, CDR3 protein, CDR3 DNA. D genes are given only for firm matches. The size field is filled for only some rows; it gives once, few, many or a size class.

clone size: NA
D gene: NA
V gene: TRBV9
J gene: TRBJ2-7
CDR3 protein: CASSVGLSTALPEQYF
CDR3 DNA: TGTGCCAGCAGCGTAGGTCTTTCCACTGCCCTACCGGAGCAGTACTTC

clone size: NA
D gene: TRBD1
V gene: TRBV28
J gene: TRBJ2-7
CDR3 protein: CASSSQPPGTGRSEQYF
CDR3 DNA: TGTGCCAGCAGTTCACAGCCCCCCGGGACAGGGCGCTCCGAGCAGTACTTC

clone size: NA
D gene: TRBD1
V gene: TRBV7-2
J gene: TRBJ1-2
CDR3 protein: CASSFRMSGQGGGGYTF
CDR3 DNA: TGTGCCAGCAGCTTCCGAATGTCGGGACAGGGAGGCGGGGGCTACACCTTC

clone size: NA
D gene: NA
V gene: TRBV7-2
J gene: TRBJ2-7
CDR3 protein: CASSLDPGAEQYF
CDR3 DNA: TGTGCCAGCAGCTTAGATCCGGGAGCCGAGCAGTACTTC

clone size: NA
D gene: TRBD1
V gene: TRBV23-1
J gene: TRBJ2-5
CDR3 protein: CASNPDRGGQETQYF
CDR3 DNA: TGCGCCAGCAACCCGGACAGGGGTGGCCAAGAGACCCAGTACTTC

clone size: NA
D gene: TRBD1
V gene: TRBV19
J gene: TRBJ2-7
CDR3 protein: CASSFHEGAYEQYF
CDR3 DNA: TGTGCCAGTAGTTTCCACGAGGGGGCTTACGAGCAGTACTTC

clone size: NA
D gene: NA
V gene: TRBV18
J gene: TRBJ1-1
CDR3 protein: CASSPKQKGTEAFF
CDR3 DNA: TGTGCCAGCTCACCAAAACAGAAAGGGACTGAAGCTTTCTTT

clone size: few
D gene: NA
V gene: TRBV11-2
J gene: TRBJ1-6
CDR3 protein: CASSPRMNNSPLHF
CDR3 DNA: TGTGCCAGCAGCCCCCGAATGAATAATTCACCCCTCCACTTT

clone size: NA
D gene: NA
V gene: TRBV29-1
J gene: TRBJ2-7
CDR3 protein: CSVVPRLSNYEQYF
CDR3 DNA: TGCAGCGTTGTTCCCAGACTGAGCAACTACGAGCAGTACTTC

clone size: NA
D gene: NA
V gene: TRBV3-1/TRBV3-2
J gene: TRBJ2-3
CDR3 protein: CASSQDRAGGLDTQYF
CDR3 DNA: TGTGCCAGCAGCCAAGATAGGGCTGGGGGGCTAGATACGCAGTATTTT

clone size: NA
D gene: NA
V gene: TRBV29-1
J gene: TRBJ1-1
CDR3 protein: CSVGHTEAFF
CDR3 DNA: TGCAGCGTTGGACACACTGAAGCTTTCTTT

clone size: NA
D gene: NA
V gene: TRBV3-1/TRBV3-2
J gene: TRBJ2-7
CDR3 protein: CASSQDPRRDSYEQYF
CDR3 DNA: TGTGCCAGCAGCCAAGATCCCCGCCGGGACTCCTACGAGCAGTACTTC

clone size: NA
D gene: TRBD1
V gene: TRBV19
J gene: TRBJ1-5
CDR3 protein: CASSTTGGGGSNQPQHF
CDR3 DNA: TGTGCCAGTAGTACTACAGGGGGCGGAGGCAGCAATCAGCCCCAGCATTTT

clone size: NA
D gene: NA
V gene: TRBV24-1
J gene: TRBJ2-3
CDR3 protein: CATSDLPGREERDTQYF
CDR3 DNA: TGTGCCACCAGTGATTTGCCAGGGCGGGAAGAGAGAGATACGCAGTATTTT